This T cell receptor beta chain stems from a study of CD8 T cells in Susac syndrome. Study-wide context: Roughly eight of the sequenced Susac syndrome patients were in remission, and roughly 6 had active disease.

Trimming removed 5 bases from V and 8 bases from J; junction bases left unmatched: 10. The CDR3 has 14 residues. Germline V gives CDR1 SEHNR, CDR2 FQNEAQ (reference sequence). Findings and limits, study-wide: Repertoires of Susac syndrome CD4+ T cells lacked clonal expansion.

The CD8+ and CD4+ T cells were negatively isolated, with the TEMRA cells enriched by FACS. RNA amounts of roughly 0.45 to 1 ug underwent reverse transcription with random hexamers. Across 54 Vbeta and 13 Jbeta, TCR beta CDR3 was amplified with immunoSEQ multiplex PCR. TCRdb re-called the immunoSEQ multiplex PCR reads with MiXCR, one entry per CDR3 protein. The table has about 180,000 distinct CDR3 sequences, 85% to 95% seen once. A word on this clonotype: Its antigen remains unknown.

This receptor was identified in a human donor with Susac syndrome. Material: CD4+ T cells from PBMCs. The chain joins TRBV7-9 to TRBJ1-2; 8 positions match TRBD1. CDR3 bases: TGTGCCAGCAGCCCACTCCCAGGGGGCGGCGGCTACACCTTC. This codes for CASSPLPGGGGYTF.